This TCR beta chain emerged from a study of graft-versus-host responses after intestinal transplantation. Study at large: All recipients got anti-thymocyte globulin induction, then tacrolimus and steroids for 2 to 4 years.

The study, taken as a whole, reports: Researchers found peak circulating GvH clone levels linked to early post-transplant HvG declines. Graft-donor T cell macrochimerism in patients accompanied high graft-versus-host to host-versus-graft clonal ratios in allografts. Detection of GvH clones occurred in recipient marrow, and some had their first appearance in ileum or blood.

The assay was immunoSEQ multiplex PCR, and TCRdb's table has in-frame clones only and misses some. The profile shows around 96,000 clones, around 90% of them singletons. In the case of this clone: Its antigen is undetermined.

Material: PBMCs, obtained approximately 470 days after intestinal transplant. The clonotype comes from a human patient who received an intestinal transplant, so some T cells may come from the graft donor.

The CDR3 nucleotides are TGTGCCAGCAGTGAGCATGGGGGCTACGAGCAGTACTTC. Amino acid sequence: CASSEHGGYEQYF. The rearrangement links TRBV6-1 to TRBJ2-7; either TRBD1 or TRBD2 may supply D (5 bases each). The CDR3 is 13 residues long. V was shortened by 3 bases and J by 3 bases, with 9 bases between the two germline ends. The germline V gene encodes CDR1 MNHNS and CDR2 SASEGT.